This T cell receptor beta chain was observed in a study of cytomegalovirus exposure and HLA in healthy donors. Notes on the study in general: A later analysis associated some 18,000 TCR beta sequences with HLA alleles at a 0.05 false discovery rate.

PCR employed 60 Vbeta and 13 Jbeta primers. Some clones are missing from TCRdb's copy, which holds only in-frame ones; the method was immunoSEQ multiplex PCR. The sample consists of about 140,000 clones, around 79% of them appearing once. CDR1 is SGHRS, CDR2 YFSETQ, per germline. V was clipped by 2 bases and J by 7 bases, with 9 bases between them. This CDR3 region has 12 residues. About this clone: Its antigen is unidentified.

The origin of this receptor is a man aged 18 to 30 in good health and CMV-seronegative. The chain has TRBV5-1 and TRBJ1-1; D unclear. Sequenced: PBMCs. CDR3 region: CASSFEGIEAFF. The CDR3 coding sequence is TGCGCCAGCAGCTTCGAGGGTATTGAAGCTTTCTTT.